Listed below are T cell receptor beta chains from one sample, sequenced in a study of T cell repertoires in cytomegalovirus infection. In TCRdb, the reads were re-called with MiXCR into one record per CDR3 protein. The table includes about 740,000 distinct CDR3 sequences, roughly 35% detected once. Sequenced material: PBMCs. The receptors shown here come from a human donor in good health (CMV status not recorded). Some clones in this sample may be carry-over from other donors' samples. CDR3s include the opening cysteine and the closing phenylalanine or tryptophan. D genes are given only for firm matches. Clone size is given for some rows only: seen once, a few or many times, or a class if the clone is expanded.

j_call | clone_size | d_call | v_call | cdr3_nt | cdr3_aa
TRBJ1-4 | . | . | TRBV28 | TGTGCCAGCAGTGCTGTGATGAGAGAAAAACTGTTTTTT | CASSAVMREKLFF
TRBJ1-3 | . | . | TRBV29-1 | TGCAGCGTTGTTTCTGGAAATACCATATATTTT | CSVVSGNTIYF
TRBJ2-7 | many | . | TRBV7-2 | TGTGCCAGCAGCTTCCAACGGCGGGGCCTCACCTACGAGCAGTACTTC | CASSFQRRGLTYEQYF
TRBJ2-2 | . | . | TRBV12-3/TRBV12-4 | TGTGCCAGCAGTTTATACCCCCGGGCCTGGGGAGATACCGGGGAGCTGTTTTTT | CASSLYPRAWGDTGELFF
TRBJ1-2 | . | . | TRBV12-5 | TGTGCTAGTGGTTTGGGGGGTTTCAACTATGGCTACACCTTC | CASGLGGFNYGYTF
TRBJ1-1 | . | . | TRBV6-6 | TGTGCCAGCAGTTACTATGTGAACACTGAAGCTTTCTTT | CASSYYVNTEAFF
TRBJ2-1 | . | . | TRBV24-1 | TGTGCCACCAGTGATTTCCAGGGAACGTACAATGAGCAGTTCTTC | CATSDFQGTYNEQFF
TRBJ2-2 | . | TRBD2 | TRBV2 | TGTGCCAGCAGTGAATGGCTAGCGGGGACTAACACCGGGGAGCTGTTTTTT | CASSEWLAGTNTGELFF
TRBJ1-5 | many | . | TRBV7-9 | TGTGCCAGCAGTTCCAATAGCAATCAGCCCCAGCATTTT | CASSSNSNQPQHF
TRBJ1-4 | many | TRBD1 | TRBV28 | TGTGCCAGCAGTTTGGGGGACAGGGCGGCGAGGGAAAAACTGTTTTTT | CASSLGDRAAREKLFF
TRBJ1-2 | . | . | TRBV6-5 | TGTGCCAGCAGTTACCCAGAATCTAACTATGGCTACACCTTC | CASSYPESNYGYTF
TRBJ2-7 | . | . | TRBV15 | TGTGCCACCAGGCATTCTCTTGCGGTATTTGGCGAGCAGTACTTC | CATRHSLAVFGEQYF